This paragraph covers one T cell receptor (beta chain) sequence. The specificity of this receptor is unknown. Base qualities were left out, and no much larger clone turns up one base away. Library preparation was by the immunoSEQ multiplex PCR assay. The multiplex PCR relied on a mix of 60 forward primers for TCR Vbeta segments and 13 reverse primers for TCR Jbeta segments. The CDR3 region of rearranged TCR beta genes was amplified from genomic DNA by a multiplex PCR assay. The Illumina HiSeq System was used to sequence the amplified TCR beta libraries as 87-base-pair reads. As for the original processing: Across the 640 or so repertoires, a later analysis counted roughly 84 million unique TCR beta chains, roughly 11 million of which were shared by at least two donors. Raw reads were error-corrected and collapsed into unique sequences by a nearest-neighbor algorithm in which closely related sequences were merged to remove PCR and sequencing errors. CDR3 sequences were aligned to IMGT reference sequences to assign V, D and J gene segments. For a sequence to be retained, a match of at least six nucleotides was required to both a V gene segment and a J gene segment. Rearrangements were classified as productive when the CDR3 lacked stop codons and remained in frame with V and J, and all other rearrangements were classified as non-productive. Following IMGT convention, CDR3 was defined as the stretch from the second conserved V-encoded cysteine to the conserved J-encoded phenylalanine. The earlier analysis of approximately 590 of the donors excluded any sequence lacking an unambiguous match to a single V gene segment. An earlier analysis of 500 to 700 of the donors classified V segments as functional when productive rearrangements were above 56.7% and as segregating when the standard deviation between donors was above 5%. A statistical classification framework was built for diagnosing cytomegalovirus status from the catalog of TCR beta chain sequences. A later analysis assigned V and J genes by comparing TCR nucleotide sequences with IMGT/GENE-DB human TR gene sequences. Using the TCRdist pipeline, a later analysis assigned CDR3 sequences along with most-parsimonious VDJ recombination scenarios. In a later analysis, each TCR beta chain was defined by its CDR3 amino acid sequence together with its V-gene family, and reads without a unique V-gene family were excluded. In a later analysis, 450 to 600 highly shared, low-generation-probability nucleotide sequences were removed to address suspected cross-contamination and a sequencing artifact. A later analysis calculated a clonal expansion index for each public chain from normalized within-repertoire ranks of inferred template counts. A later analysis computed generation probabilities with a VDJ recombination model fitted to out-of-frame rearrangements, and checked the results against IGoR. A later analysis scored TCR-TCR, TCR-HLA and TCR-CMV co-occurrence with hypergeometric tests, applying a repertoire-size bias correction to TCR pairs. In a later analysis, false discovery rates were estimated by permuting HLA or CMV assignments 20 times. In a later analysis, co-occurring TCRs were grouped using DBSCAN, and TCRdist sequence similarity was added for clustering within HLA-allele-positive subsets. Repertoires with fewer than 30,000 or more than 120,000 public chains were left out of co-occurrence clustering, as were about 5 repertoires with anomalous nucleotide sharing. TCRdb re-hosts the immuneACCESS table, in-frame sequences only. Its copies lack some clones; in the studies checked, an unresolved V gene accounts for under half of them, and the cause for the rest is not known. V and J calls and clone size are as listed in that table; D and trimming were resolved from the DNA. A total of 150,000 to 200,000 clones appear in this sample, 65% to 70% of them only once. Roughly 4% of the sample belongs to the ten largest clones.

The cohort consisted of 670 or so healthy bone marrow donors. At the time of sampling, all cohort members were nominally healthy, though unrecorded immune exposures were likely present. The donor tested CMV seropositive, placing the donor among the roughly 300 seropositive members of the cohort. A peripheral blood sample was collected from each donor, and TCR beta sequencing was performed on peripheral blood mononuclear cells. The Qiagen DNeasy Blood Extraction Kit was used to extract genomic DNA from the blood cell samples. Its CDR3 holds 13 amino acids, cysteine through phenylalanine. CDR3 DNA only is kept here, 39 bases in frame from base 1. The germline ends are 13 bases apart after V is trimmed by 8 bases and J by 6 bases. From the germline V gene (reference sequence), CDR1 is LNHNV and CDR2 is YYDKDF. The entry originates in a study of cytomegalovirus exposure and HLA in healthy donors (dated by TCRdb to the late 2010s). Regarding the research as a whole: An earlier analysis of several hundred of the donors reported roughly 300 Gb of sequence data and 100 million to 140 million unique TCR beta sequences from about 179 million T cells. Among a few hundred genotyped donors of the cohort, an average of approximately 240,000 unique TCR beta nucleotide sequences were sequenced per donor, approximately 20% of them non-productive. The aim of the study was to test whether cataloging public T cell receptors could identify signatures of past pathogen exposure. Genome-wide SNP genotypes for about three fifths of the 666 donors were used in a later genetic analysis, which treated that subset as a discovery cohort. In addition to the first cohort of about 650 subjects, a separate validation cohort of some 120 different subjects was used. To study patterns of TCR occurrence, a later analysis re-analyzed previously published TCR beta repertoires from just over 650 donors and added high-resolution HLA genotyping. Roughly 300 gigabases of sequencing data and 75 million to 85 million unique TCR sequences made up an early release that covered approximately 650 HLA-typed donors. Using immunosequencing, the study profiled T cell repertoires from about 610 subjects and related those repertoires to cytomegalovirus serostatus. Both class I and class II loci were covered by HLA typing, at four-digit resolution. The genetic ancestry cluster associated with self-reported Caucasian donors included 80% to 90% of the 398 genotyped donors. Typing coverage varied by locus: roughly 629-640 donors for A, B, C, DRB1 and DQB1; under 550 for DQA1; 600 to 610 for DPA1; approximately 450 for DPB1. Donor age, sex, ethnicity and CMV serostatus were compiled together with the repertoire data. All discovery cohort repertoires had been generated using a single sequencing platform. An earlier analysis of about 620 of the donors applied high-throughput TCR beta sequencing to assess whether each TCR beta V gene segment acted as functional or pseudogenic. The later analysis used no new phenotypic data to find candidate immune exposures, relying instead on TCR beta sequences and their occurrence across donors. Roughly 5 DR-DQ haplotypes were handled as single units for association and clustering, since linkage in the cohort was strong. High-throughput TCR immunosequencing, statistical association of individual TCRs with disease status, and machine learning were combined to predict cytomegalovirus infection status.

Overall study outcomes, separate from this receptor: A later genetic analysis associated a missense DCLRE1C variant with V-gene and J-gene trimming of TCR beta chains, and an independent cohort replicated the association. The classifier was reported to diagnose cytomegalovirus status with high specificity and sensitivity in both the original and validation cohorts. A later analysis associated some 17,000 TCR beta sequences with specific HLA alleles at a false discovery rate of 0.05. Some IMGT-functional V segments, including TRBV6-2 and TRBV6-3, could not be distinguished by the 87-base-pair reads and were therefore excluded. The earlier analysis of approximately 540 of the donors excluded some 15 rarely observed V segments, including chromosome 9 orphons, because counts were too low. Because HLA typing was unavailable for some donors at each locus, only the typed subset was used in association tests. In an earlier analysis of over 550 of the donors, most TCR beta V segments were observed in productive rearrangements about 90% or about 30% of the time, broadly matching IMGT annotations. In a later analysis, most CMV-associated TCR beta chains were found to appear HLA-restricted, with HLA associations seemingly driven largely by CMV exposure. Only TCR beta chains were sequenced in this cohort, and the absence of alpha or paired-chain data limited detectable features. According to a later analysis, parvovirus B19, influenza, CMV and Epstein-Barr virus appeared linked to several top co-occurrence clusters. The sequencing pipeline was judged likely to have produced a cluster of highly shared sequence variants as a technical artifact. A later analysis found that HLA-associated TCR beta chains were more clonally expanded and had lower generation probabilities than equally common non-associated chains. The presence/absence analyses assumed that sequencing depth was roughly uniform across donors, and that assumption may not be true. A further reported finding was that TCR beta sequences accurately predicted the HLA-A and HLA-B alleles for most subjects in the first cohort. For the cohort, immune exposure information was limited to CMV serostatus. Most TCR sequences were seen in very few donors, while some public TCRs were found in many individuals. The study gave a list of about 150 TCR beta chains associated with cytomegalovirus. According to a later analysis, TCR association rates differed among HLA loci, with DRB1 alleles showing the most associated TCRs and HLA-C alleles showing the fewest. Correlated functional status among segregating V segments might reflect linkage disequilibrium, but an unknown experimental factor could not be ruled out. When HLA alleles, especially DR and DQ, strongly co-occurred, attributing TCR associations to individual alleles was difficult. It was suggested by the authors that the approach could potentially be generalized to other disease states and immunological phenotypes. Compared with the approximately 720-donor mean, donors in an Asian-associated ancestry cluster had fewer N-insertions in productive TCRs, according to a later genetic analysis. In vitro tests confirmed that a few of the cytomegalovirus-associated TCR beta chains recognize cytomegalovirus antigens.

The rearranged chain carries TRBV15 and TRBJ2-2, with no reliable assignment of the D segment. The material sequenced was PBMCs. The source is a woman younger than 30 in good health and CMV-seropositive. The CDR3 here reads CATSTRPAGELFF. The DNA reads TGTGCCACCTCGACAAGGCCGGCCGGGGAGCTGTTTTTT.